Below, 27 T cell receptor beta chains from the same sample are listed, as sequenced in a study of blood T cells in healthy people across ages. A J-beta primer mix and a sample-barcoded 5' primer were used in a second PCR of roughly 6 to 11 cycles. TCRdb analysed the 5' RACE reads with MiXCR anew, one entry per CDR3 protein. The data show more than 1 million distinct CDR3 sequences, less than 50% seen once. Input material: blood. The source of these receptors is a woman in her fifties or sixties in good health.

Only a few counts were recorded for this clonotype. The chain has TRBV29-1 and TRBJ2-3; no clear D. The CDR3 totals 11 residues. The V end lost 4 bases, the J end lost 2 bases, and 4 bases lay between the germline ends. From germline, CDR1 is SQVTM and CDR2 ANQGSEA. CDR3 bases: TGCAGCGTTGGGGTCACAGATACGCAGTATTTT. Residues: CSVGVTDTQYF.

This clonotype was recorded a few times. This rearrangement joins TRBV29-1 to TRBJ2-3; no clear D gene. CDR3 length: 14 residues. Germline loops: CDR1 SQVTM, CDR2 ANQGSEA. Deletions cut 2 bases from V and 5 bases from J, with 14 bases between. The CDR3 is CSVEKGFFGDTQYF. CDR3 nucleotides: TGCAGCGTTGAAAAAGGGTTCTTCGGAGATACGCAGTATTTT.

On this clonotype: Given a much more abundant clone one base away, this may be a read error. CDR3 DNA sequence: TGTACCAGCAGCAAAGTCAGGCCCAGCTACGAGCAGTACTTC. Amino acid sequence: CTSSKVRPSYEQYF. The V gene is TRBV21-1, the J gene TRBJ2-7; TRBD2, the table's D call, lacks a check against the DNA. TRBV21-1 is classified as a pseudogene. This CDR3 is 14 amino acids long.

The J gene is TRBJ2-1, the V gene TRBV5-1; 11 bases align to TRBD1. CDR3 length equals 19 residues. The ends lost 4 bases at V and 0 bases at J; junction bases unmatched: 12. Germline CDR1 and CDR2: SGHRS and YFSETQ. The CDR3 sequence is CASSPGQGATPSSYNEQFF. The CDR3 DNA follows: TGCGCCAGCAGCCCCGGACAGGGGGCGACCCCGAGCTCCTACAATGAGCAGTTCTTC.

This clonotype has only a few counts. This may arise from a read error, as a much more abundant clone is one base away. The rearrangement joins TRBV29-1 to TRBJ2-3; 7 bases align to TRBD2. Germline CDR1 SQVTM, CDR2 ANQGSEA. The CDR3 covers 14 residues. V gave up 4 bases and J gave up 8 bases; unmatched junction bases: 12. CDR3 nucleotides: TGCAGCGTTGCCGGGGGAGGGTCTGCAGGTACGCAGTATTTT. Its translation: CSVAGGGSAGTQYF.

This clonotype was counted between two and nine times. The CDR3, as DNA: TGCAGTGCAGGGCATACCTACGAGCAGTACTTC. Protein product: CSAGHTYEQYF. The chain has TRBV29-1 and TRBJ2-7; D may be TRBD1 (5 bases). Germline-derived CDR1 and CDR2 are SQVTM and ANQGSEA. The CDR3 runs to 11 residues.

The chain's CDR3 is CASSYLTGTAYNEQFF. CDR3 sequence (DNA): TGTGCCAGCAGCTATTTAACCGGGACAGCCTACAATGAGCAGTTCTTC. This chain links TRBV7-6 with TRBJ2-1, with 7 bases identical to TRBD1. V trimming: 4 bases; J trimming: 2 bases; junction bases outside the gene matches: 8. There are 16 residues in the CDR3. CDR1 and CDR2 (germline): SGHVS, FNYEAQ. The complete variable domain, with remaining parts taken from reference TRBV7-6 and TRBJ2-1, reads GAGVSQSPRYKVTKRGQDVALRCDPISGHVSLYWYRQALGQGPEFLTYFNYEAQQDKSGLPNDRFSAERPEGSISTLTIQRTEQRDSAMYRCASSYLTGTAYNEQFFGPGTRLTVL.

This rearrangement joins TRBV10-3 to TRBJ2-7, with D unclear. The germline CDR1 and CDR2 sequences are ENHRY and SYGVKD. The CDR3 contains 12 residues. Trimming removed 3 bases from V and 3 bases from J, with 6 bases in between. CDR3 loop: CAISDTGYEQYF. The CDR3 nucleotides read TGTGCCATCAGTGATACGGGCTACGAGCAGTACTTC.

The rearrangement uses TRBV10-3 and TRBJ2-3; D is perhaps TRBD2 (5 bases). Germline assignment: CDR1 ENHRY and CDR2 SYGVKD. Trimming cost V 5 bases and J 2 bases, with 11 bases left between them. CDR3 length equals 14 residues. The CDR3, as DNA: TGTGCCATCAGTCCATCGGGGAACACAGATACGCAGTATTTT. Translated, it gives CAISPSGNTDTQYF.

The table lists this clonotype with a few counts. CDR3 DNA sequence: TGTGCCATCAGTGAGGAGGGAAGGCTTAATCAGCCCCAGCATTTT. Encoded protein: CAISEEGRLNQPQHF. This rearrangement joins TRBV10-3 to TRBJ1-5; D not certain. This CDR3 is built from 15 residues. Germline V lookup: CDR1 ENHRY, CDR2 SYGVKD. V was trimmed by 2 bases and J by 4 bases, leaving 12 bases between them.

The rearrangement uses TRBV25-1 and TRBJ2-2, with 7 bases identical to TRBD2. V lost 4 bases and J lost 1; bases outside the gene matches: 6. CDR1 and CDR2 (germline): MGHDK, SYGVNS. The CDR3 covers 16 residues. The CDR3 loop reads CASSVASGGNTGELFF. CDR3 coding DNA: TGTGCCAGCAGTGTCGCTAGCGGAGGGAACACCGGGGAGCTGTTTTTT.

This clonotype was detected only a few times. J is TRBJ1-1 and V is TRBV20-1; 9 bases are a match to TRBD1. V was clipped by 5 bases and J by 7 bases; unmatched bases: 14. Germline assignment: CDR1 DFQATT and CDR2 SNEGSKA (reference sequence). The CDR3 covers 15 residues. In DNA form, the CDR3 reads TGCAGTGCTTTGGTACCGGGACAGGGATTTGGTGAAGCTTTCTTT. The encoded protein is CSALVPGQGFGEAFF.

This rearrangement joins TRBV9 to TRBJ2-1; a possible D gene is TRBD1 (5 bases). V was cut by 0 bases and J by 0 bases, with 13 bases left in between. Germline lookup yields CDR1 SGDLS and CDR2 YYNGEE. This CDR3 region has 17 residues. In DNA form, the CDR3 reads TGTGCCAGCAGCGTAGGCCCAGGGAAGGGCTCCTACAATGAGCAGTTCTTC. Amino acid sequence: CASSVGPGKGSYNEQFF.

The chain joins TRBV24-1 to TRBJ2-4; tentatively, D is TRBD1 (6 bases). The better agreement between TRBJ2-5 and the DNA end casts doubt on the J call. The CDR3 is made up of 16 amino acids. Germline V gene lookup returns CDR1 KGHDR and CDR2 SFDVKD. CDR3 nucleotide sequence: TGTGCCACCAGTGGCCCGGGACAAGGGGGAAGAGAGACCCAGTACTTC. It is translated as CATSGPGQGGRETQYF.

This clonotype was counted a few times. This chain connects TRBV7-2 to TRBJ1-5; 7 bases map to TRBD1. Germline V gene sequence: CDR1 SGHTA, CDR2 FQGNSA. V gave up 2 bases and J gave up 6 bases; unmatched junction bases: 19. CDR3 length: 19 amino acids. The CDR3 protein is CASSLRGHEGGLSGQPQHF. DNA of the CDR3: TGTGCCAGCAGCTTAAGGGGGCACGAGGGGGGCCTCTCGGGTCAGCCCCAGCATTTT. The variable domain in full, with the rest retrieved from reference TRBV7-2 and TRBJ1-5, is GAGVSQSPSNKVTEKGKDVELRCDPISGHTALYWYRQSLGQGLEFLIYFQGNSAPDKSGLPSDRFSAERTGGSVSTLTIQRTQQEDSAVYLCASSLRGHEGGLSGQPQHFGDGTRLSIL.

Details on this clonotype: One junction end does not reproduce the germline sequence, and a read error may be involved. V and J are TRBV7-9 and TRBJ1-1; TRBD1 is a possible D gene (5 bases). The CDR3 runs 13 residues. Germline V lookup: CDR1 SEHNR, CDR2 FQNEAQ (reference sequence). The CDR3 here is CASGLQVNTEAFF. CDR3 DNA: TGTGCCAGCGGCTTACAGGTCAACACTGAAGCTTTCTTT.

About this clonotype itself: This clone may be a read error of a much larger clone one base away. The J gene is TRBJ2-5, the V gene TRBV7-2, with TRBD2 as a possible D gene (6 bases). Germline CDR1 SGHTA, CDR2 FQGNSA. The ends were cut back, 1 base at V and 5 bases at J, with 17 bases in the middle. The CDR3 totals 16 residues. The CDR3 nucleotides read TGTGCCAGCAGCTTAGGGGAGGCCAGGTCTGGTGAGACCCAGTACTTC. It translates to CASSLGEARSGETQYF.

A note on this clonotype: Sequence at one end of the junction differs from germline and may be a read error. V usage is TRBV12-3 or TRBV12-4 and J usage is TRBJ1-6, with D perhaps TRBD1 (5 bases). This CDR3 spans 14 amino acids. The CDR3 nucleotides are TGTGCCAGCAGTTTTTCGCAGGGTAATTCACTCCTCCACTTT. Translated: CASSFSQGNSLLHF.

This clonotype was seen more than once but under ten times. The chain combines TRBV29-1 with TRBJ2-3; D is unresolved. This CDR3 spans 11 amino acids. V gave up 8 bases and J gave up 3 bases, with 9 bases separating them. CDR1 is SQVTM and CDR2 is ANQGSEA in the germline V gene. The CDR3 bases are TGCAGCATTGTAGGGACAGATACGCAGTATTTT. As protein: CSIVGTDTQYF.

The chain employs TRBV7-6 and TRBJ2-3, with 9 bases identical to TRBD2. Trimming at V came to 4 bases and at J to 1 base, leaving 9 bases not matched to a gene. Per germline, CDR1 SGHVS and CDR2 FNYEAQ. CDR3 length: 17 amino acids. The CDR3: CASSSRLAGVGTDTQYF. CDR3 nucleotide sequence: TGTGCCAGCAGCTCAAGATTAGCGGGAGTTGGCACAGATACGCAGTATTTT.

The chain couples TRBV6-5 to TRBJ1-5; a possible D gene is TRBD1 (6 bases). The ends were cut back, 4 bases at V and 4 bases at J, with 20 bases in the middle. Germline values: CDR1 MNHEY, CDR2 SVGAGI. CDR3 length equals 17 residues. For the CDR3, the DNA is TGTGCCAGCAGTTCCCAAATTCTGGGGGCTCTTAATCAGCCCCAGCATTTT. This sequence encodes CASSSQILGALNQPQHF.

The V gene is TRBV6-5, the J gene TRBJ2-3, with TRBD2 matching over 7 bases. This CDR3 is built from 11 residues. Trimming at V came to 7 bases and at J to 9 bases, leaving 4 bases not matched to a gene. Germline CDR1 is MNHEY and CDR2 is SVGAGI. In DNA form, the CDR3 reads TGTGCCAGCATCCTTAGCGGGACGCAGTATTTT. The encoded protein is CASILSGTQYF.

The J gene is TRBJ2-3, the V gene TRBV5-1; 9 bases map to TRBD2. The CDR3 extends over 19 amino acids. Unmatched junction bases numbered 13, after V lost 0 bases and J lost 2 bases. CDR1 and CDR2 (germline): SGHRS, YFSETQ. CDR3 DNA: TGCGCCAGCAGCTTGGCTCTGACTAGCGGTTTCGAGAACACAGATACGCAGTATTTT. Its protein is CASSLALTSGFENTDTQYF. The full variable domain, in which reference TRBV5-1 and TRBJ2-3 provide the parts outside the CDR3, is KAGVTQTPRYLIKTRGQQVTLSCSPISGHRSVSWYQQTPGQGLQFLFEYFSETQRNKGNFPGRFSGRQFSNSRSEMNVSTLELGDSALYLCASSLALTSGFENTDTQYFGPGTRLTVL.

The chain recombines TRBV5-1 with TRBJ2-5; a possible D gene is TRBD1 (5 bases). The CDR3 runs 14 residues. The V gene's germline CDR1 is SGHRS and CDR2 YFSETQ. V lost 0 bases and J lost 11, with 17 bases in between. The CDR3 nucleotides are TGCGCCAGCAGCTTGGATCCAGGGTACTATGAGCAGTACTTC. This sequence encodes CASSLDPGYYEQYF.

The chain uses TRBV3-1 and TRBJ2-1; weak D call: TRBD1 (5 bases). Per germline, CDR1 LGHDT and CDR2 YNNKEL (reference sequence). With 0 bases removed from V and 5 bases from J, the gap between germline ends came to 14 bases. The CDR3 is made up of 16 amino acids. CDR3: CASSQDGAVPNNEQFF. The CDR3 nucleotides are TGTGCCAGCAGCCAAGATGGGGCGGTCCCAAACAATGAGCAGTTCTTC.

The CDR3 coding sequence is TGTGCCAGCAGCTTAATGGGACAGGGTTACAATGAGCAGTACTTC. This codes for CASSLMGQGYNEQYF. The chain couples TRBV7-3 to TRBJ2-5, with 9 positions matching TRBD1. This CDR3 has 15 amino acids. The junction had 11 bases not matched to a gene; V was cut back by 1 base and J by 11 bases. Germline CDR1 is SGHTA and CDR2 is FQGTGA.

The V call is TRBV29-1, the J call TRBJ2-3, with D possibly called TRBD1 or TRBD2 (6 bases each). Germline lookup yields CDR1 SQVTM and CDR2 ANQGSEA. V gave up 2 bases and J gave up 1 base, with 13 bases separating them. The CDR3 sequence is 15 residues long. As DNA, the CDR3 is TGCAGCGTTGAATTGACGGAGGGGGGCACAGATACGCAGTATTTT. The encoded protein is CSVELTEGGTDTQYF.